The 10 T cell receptor beta chains below come from one sample, sequenced in a study of T cells in Graves' hyperthyroidism and ophthalmopathy. Authors of the study amplified TCR beta CDR3 regions from RNA transcripts. Using the HTBI primer set, a first-round RT-PCR was run on the TCR CDR3. TCRdb ran MiXCR on the multiplex PCR reads and lists one entry per CDR3 protein. This table holds more than 500,000 distinct CDR3 sequences, around 16% found once. Sequencing was performed on blood. The receptors derive from a woman in her 30s with Graves' ophthalmopathy.

The chain carries TRBV5-6 and TRBJ1-1, with D unclear. The germline V gene has CDR1 SGHDT and CDR2 YYEEEE. V dropped 2 bases and J dropped 3 bases, with 5 bases sitting between them. This CDR3 comprises 12 residues. For the CDR3, the DNA is TGTGCCAGCAGCTTATCAGACACTGAAGCTTTCTTT. It translates to CASSLSDTEAFF. Full variable domain (missing parts from reference TRBV5-6 and TRBJ1-1): DAGVTQSPTHLIKTRGQQVTLRCSPKSGHDTVSWYQQALGQGPQFIFQYYEEEERQRGNFPDRFSGHQFPNYSSELNVNALLLGDSALYLCASSLSDTEAFFGQGTRLTVV.

This clonotype was seen only a few times. The rearrangement joins TRBV20-1 to TRBJ2-1, with D perhaps TRBD1 (5 bases). Germline loops: CDR1 DFQATT, CDR2 SNEGSKA (reference sequence). CDR3 length: 14 residues. Trimming shortened V by 2 bases and J by 5 bases, and 13 bases separated the two germline ends. The CDR3 DNA reads TGCAGTGCTAGACGAATAGACAGTAACAATGAGCAGTTCTTC. Protein: CSARRIDSNNEQFF.

This clonotype was found many times. V gene TRBV5-1 combines with J gene TRBJ2-3; possibly TRBD1 or TRBD2 for D (5 bases each). The V end was cut by 2 bases, the J end by 2 bases, with 12 bases between. The CDR3 contains 15 residues. Germline V gives CDR1 SGHRS, CDR2 YFSETQ. The CDR3: CASSFPGAFTDTQYF. In DNA, the CDR3 is TGCGCCAGCAGCTTCCCCGGGGCTTTCACAGATACGCAGTATTTT.

The chain combines TRBV2 with TRBJ1-6; maybe TRBD1 (5 bases). Germline assignment: CDR1 SNHLY and CDR2 FYNNEI. The CDR3 extends over 14 amino acids. The ends were cut back, 7 bases at V and 9 bases at J, with 16 bases in the middle. The CDR3 here is CASNGGTVGSPLHF. CDR3 nucleotides: TGTGCCAGCAACGGCGGGACGGTGGGTTCACCCCTCCACTTT.

In this sample, this clonotype turned up a few times. The chain has TRBV25-1 and TRBJ2-5; 11 bases match TRBD2. V was pared by 6 bases and J by 2 bases, with 5 bases of the junction left unmatched. Germline V gene data show CDR1 as MGHDK and CDR2 as SYGVNS. This CDR3 has 15 residues. The CDR3 reads CASRPGLAGQETQYF. CDR3 DNA sequence: TGTGCCAGCAGACCCGGACTAGCGGGTCAAGAGACCCAGTACTTC.

This sequence joins TRBV19 and TRBJ1-1; TRBD1 matches at 8 bases. V lost 7 bases and J lost 6; bases outside the gene matches: 13. Germline V gene sequence: CDR1 LNHDA, CDR2 SQIVND (reference sequence). The CDR3 is made up of 15 amino acids. CDR3 region: CASNTFDRGGSEAFF. The CDR3 bases are TGTGCCAGTAATACTTTTGACAGGGGAGGATCTGAAGCTTTCTTT.

There are many counts of this clonotype. The CDR3 coding sequence is TGCGCCAGCAGCCAAGGGATGGGGAATGAGCAGTTCTTC. This encodes CASSQGMGNEQFF. This chain links TRBV4-3 with TRBJ2-1; D gene uncertain. With 1 base removed from V and 7 bases from J, the gap between germline ends came to 8 bases. Germline CDR1 is LGHNA and CDR2 is YSLEER. This CDR3 has 13 residues.

This clonotype has a count of ten or more. The J gene is TRBJ2-3, the V gene TRBV2; 8 positions agree with TRBD1. Trimming took 5 bases from V and 0 from J; bases not matched to a gene: 4. The CDR3 totals 15 residues. Germline V gives CDR1 SNHLY, CDR2 FYNNEI. CDR3 bases: TGTGCCAGCAGTTTGGACAGGGCGAGCACAGATACGCAGTATTTT. Amino acids: CASSLDRASTDTQYF.

This clonotype was counted ten times or more. The chain recombines TRBV29-1 with TRBJ1-1; D unclear. The CDR3 totals 10 residues. CDR1 and CDR2 (germline): SQVTM, ANQGSEA. Trimming stripped 7 bases from V and 3 bases from J, with 6 bases between. Here the CDR3 DNA reads TGCAGCGCGGAGGACACTGAAGCTTTCTTT. Its protein product is CSAEDTEAFF.

V and J are TRBV19 and TRBJ2-5; D ambiguous. This CDR3 has 13 amino acids. V lost 5 bases, J lost 1 base, and 8 bases lay in between. Germline V gene sequence: CDR1 LNHDA, CDR2 SQIVND (reference sequence). CDR3 in amino acids: CASSFSPQETQYF. The CDR3, as DNA: TGTGCCAGTAGTTTCAGCCCCCAAGAGACCCAGTACTTC.